This T cell receptor beta chain was recovered during a study of shared clonotypes between healthy human individuals. General study findings and limits: Clonotypes not shared had lower generation probabilities than those common to all four donors. Some naive CD4 clonotypes, roughly 4.7%, turned up in common across a handful of donors.

This CDR3 is 16 amino acids long. Germline values: CDR1 MGHRA, CDR2 YSYEKL. The ends were cut back, 3 bases at V and 2 bases at J, with 17 bases in the middle. Naive CD8 isolation took CD45RO-negative cells positively selected for CCR7 and excluded terminally differentiated effector memory CD45RA+ cells. The data were produced by immunoSEQ multiplex PCR, yet TCRdb's version contains in-frame clones alone and is incomplete. The table has millions of clones, about 95% seen once. To note about this clone: Its specificity is not known.

This rearrangement joins TRBV4-1 to TRBJ2-7, with D perhaps given as TRBD1 or TRBD2 (7 bases each). Material for sequencing was naive CD8+ T cells sorted from blood. The clonotype originates from a man aged 18 to 35 in good health. The CDR3 nucleotides read TGCGCCAGCAGCCAGGCAGGGGGGGCCCGAACCTACGAGCAGTACTTC. It is translated as CASSQAGGARTYEQYF.